These 14 T cell receptor beta chains were sequenced from one sample in a study of blood T cells in healthy people across ages (dated by TCRdb to between 2015 and 2016). Library creation used 5' RACE. For sequencing, an Illumina HiSeq 2500 was employed. A second roughly 6 to 12 cycle PCR used a sample-barcoded 5' primer and a J-beta primer mix. The public reads were quality trimmed at Q25 with fastp and then assembled into clones with MiXCR by TCRdb, keeping productive beta chains. Each CDR3 protein gets just one entry, which takes the most common genes and DNA from the rows behind it. Across this sample there are about 1.7 million distinct CDR3 sequences, with roughly 27% seen only once. Jointly, the top ten make up roughly 8% of the sample. Sequencing was done on a sample of blood. The receptor set was obtained from a woman under 40 in good health.

The chain links TRBV9 to TRBJ1-5; D unclear. Germline V gene data show CDR1 as SGDLS and CDR2 as YYNGEE. Trimming left V 2 bases short and J 10 bases short, with 16 bases between. This CDR3 has 14 amino acids. CDR3: CASSVGGPGEPQHF. The DNA of the CDR3 is TGTGCCAGCAGCGTGGGAGGGCCCGGGGAACCCCAGCATTTT.

V and J are TRBV5-1 and TRBJ1-5; TRBD1 is a possible D gene (5 bases). CDR3 length: 15 amino acids. Germline V gene data show CDR1 as SGHRS and CDR2 as YFSETQ. Trimming removed 0 bases from V and 4 bases from J, with 11 bases in between. For the CDR3, the DNA is TGCGCCAGCAGCTTGGAAGGGGATGAGAATCAGCCCCAGCATTTT. Translated, it gives CASSLEGDENQPQHF.

The genes are TRBV27 and TRBJ2-2; 12 bases fit TRBD2. The V gene end was trimmed by 5 bases and the J gene end by 10 bases; junction bases not matched to a gene: 8. The CDR3 has 15 residues. The germline CDR1 and CDR2 sequences are MNHEY and SMNVEV (reference sequence). This CDR3 reads CASSLRTSGEAELFF. The CDR3 DNA is TGTGCCAGCAGTCTAAGGACTAGCGGGGAGGCGGAGCTGTTTTTT.

A few counts support this clonotype. The chain joins TRBV6-6 to TRBJ1-4; D remains unclear. V lost 6 bases and J 0 bases, leaving 8 bases between the germline ends. The germline gives CDR1 MNHNY, CDR2 SVGAGI (reference sequence). This CDR3 has 14 amino acids. The CDR3 coding sequence is TGTGCCAGCAGGGACGGTGCAACTAATGAAAAACTGTTTTTT. Translation gives CASRDGATNEKLFF.

Regarding this clonotype: Relative to the germline gene, one junction end is altered; a read error may explain this. The CDR3 DNA reads as TGTGCCCGCAGCTTAGAAGTTGGTTCAGGGGGCGGCGGCTACACCTTC. Its protein product is CARSLEVGSGGGGYTF. The V and J genes are TRBV7-9 and TRBJ1-2; 8 bases map to TRBD1. The CDR3 contains 16 residues. CDR1 and CDR2 from the germline V gene are SEHNR and FQNEAQ (reference sequence). The full variable domain, completed using reference TRBV7-9 and TRBJ1-2, is DTGVSQNPRHKITKRGQNVTFRCDPISEHNRLYWYRQTLGQGPEFLTYFQNEAQLEKSRLLSDRFSAERPKGSFSTLEIQRTEQGDSAMYLCARSLEVGSGGGGYTFGSGTRLTVV.

This clonotype turned up a few times. The chain has TRBV4-3 and TRBJ2-3; D is uncertain. V was shortened by 4 bases and J by 5 bases, with 13 bases between the two germline ends. The V gene's germline CDR1 is LGHNA and CDR2 YSLEER. This CDR3 has 14 residues. DNA of the CDR3: TGCGCCAGCAGCCGTGGCGCCCGGGTAGATACGCAGTATTTT. Amino acids: CASSRGARVDTQYF.

The sample holds a few counts of this clonotype. This chain links TRBV20-1 with TRBJ2-1; 9 positions agree with TRBD1. In germline, CDR1 is DFQATT, CDR2 SNEGSKA (reference sequence). Germline trimming cut 5 bases from V and 6 bases from J; bases unmatched to any gene: 2. The CDR3 has 12 residues. The CDR3, as DNA: TGCAGTGCTGGGGACAGGGCCAATGAGCAGTTCTTC. Translated, it gives CSAGDRANEQFF.

The V and J genes are TRBV7-9 and TRBJ2-1; D not certain. Deletions cut 5 bases from V and 7 bases from J, with 15 bases between. The CDR3 sequence is 14 residues long. CDR1 and CDR2 (germline): SEHNR, FQNEAQ (reference sequence). The CDR3: CASSRPAAGNEQFF. The CDR3 nucleotides are TGTGCCAGCAGCAGGCCCGCTGCCGGTAATGAGCAGTTCTTC.

This clonotype has just a few counts. J is TRBJ2-7 and V is TRBV6-5; 14 bases align to TRBD2. Germline loops: CDR1 MNHEY, CDR2 SVGAGI. CDR3 length: 15 residues. V gave up 4 bases and J gave up 7 bases; unmatched junction bases: 6. The CDR3 loop is CASSLGLAGAREQYF. The CDR3 coding sequence is TGTGCCAGCAGTTTGGGACTAGCGGGAGCGAGGGAGCAGTACTTC.

This chain links TRBV9 with TRBJ1-6; TRBD1 agrees at 7 bases. The CDR3 sequence is 14 residues long. Trimming took 3 bases from V and 12 from J; bases not matched to a gene: 9. CDR1 is SGDLS, CDR2 YYNGEE, per germline. CDR3 loop: CASSEQGPPGPLHF. For the CDR3, the DNA is TGTGCCAGCAGCGAACAGGGGCCACCGGGACCCCTCCACTTT.

The chain joins TRBV12-3 or TRBV12-4 to TRBJ2-1; possibly TRBD1 for D (6 bases). The CDR3 loop spans 16 amino acids. V was trimmed by 6 bases and J by 4 bases, leaving 19 bases between them. CDR3 region: CASRPSLGQGYNEQFF. The DNA of the CDR3 is TGTGCCAGCAGGCCTTCTCTGGGACAAGGGTACAATGAGCAGTTCTTC.

There are a few counts of this clonotype. V and J are TRBV4-2 and TRBJ2-3, with TRBD2 matching 8 bases. The CDR3 extends over 17 amino acids. Germline assignment: CDR1 LGHNA and CDR2 YNFKEQ. V trimming: 0 bases; J trimming: 4 bases; junction bases outside the gene matches: 9. The CDR3 nucleotides read TGTGCCAGCAGCCAAGATCCCCGGACTAGCCGGGCAGATACGCAGTATTTT. This gives the protein CASSQDPRTSRADTQYF.

This clonotype was picked up many times. The chain combines TRBV10-2 with TRBJ2-3; 10 bases fit TRBD2. V trimming: 1 base; J trimming: 5 bases; junction bases outside the gene matches: 9. Germline assignment: CDR1 WSHSY and CDR2 SAAADI. The CDR3 has 17 residues. This CDR3 reads CASSEFEAGGPLDTQYF. The CDR3 DNA reads as TGCGCCAGCAGTGAGTTCGAAGCGGGAGGGCCTTTAGATACGCAGTATTTT.

This clonotype was picked up a small number of times. The DNA of the CDR3 is TGTGCCACCAGCAATAGCGGGGGACCCACAGATACGCAGTATTTT. Its protein is CATSNSGGPTDTQYF. The rearrangement uses TRBV24-1 and TRBJ2-3; 9 bases line up with TRBD2. With V trimmed by 7 bases and J by 2 bases, 6 bases remained unmatched. Germline loops: CDR1 KGHDR, CDR2 SFDVKD. The CDR3 has 15 amino acids.